A single sample gave rise to the 8 T cell receptor beta chains below, sequenced in a study of T-cell reconstitution after alpha-beta-depleted transplantation in children. The TCRbeta library incorporated unique molecular identifiers. One entry per CDR3 protein, called by TCRdb with MiXCR from the PCR reads. The sample lists 200,000 to 250,000 distinct CDR3 sequences; roughly 23% were seen once. The sequenced sample was PBMCs, obtained before TCRalphabeta/CD19-depleted stem cell transplant. Receptors originate from a girl aged 2 to 10 with Fanconi anemia, due to receive a stem cell transplant.

This clonotype came up many times. The CDR3 here is CASSRDSNSPLHF. The CDR3 DNA reads TGTGCCAGCAGTCGGGACAGTAATTCACCCCTCCACTTT. The chain links TRBV12-3 or TRBV12-4 to TRBJ1-6; 7 nucleotides line up with TRBD1. The V gene end was trimmed by 5 bases and the J gene end by 6 bases; junction bases not matched to a gene: 1. The CDR3 has 13 residues.

The chain has TRBV23-1 and TRBJ2-1; 11 bases align to TRBD2. TRBV23-1 is identified as an open reading frame with a role that is uncertain. The V gene end was trimmed by 10 bases and the J gene end by 5 bases; junction bases not matched to a gene: 10. CDR3 length: 15 residues. In DNA form, the CDR3 reads TGCGCCACCCTGTCTCTAGCGGGAGGTGACAATGAGCAGTTCTTC. This codes for CATLSLAGGDNEQFF.

The gene calls are TRBV29-1 and TRBJ2-5; 10 nucleotides align to TRBD2. V lost 7 bases to trimming and J lost 5 bases; unmatched junction nucleotides: 10. Germline V CDR1 and CDR2: SQVTM, ANQGSEA. CDR3 length equals 14 residues. The CDR3 sequence: CSGNTGTSAETQYF. CDR3 nucleotide sequence: TGCAGCGGAAATACCGGGACTAGCGCCGAGACCCAGTACTTC. The full variable domain, its missing parts supplied by reference TRBV29-1 and TRBJ2-5, is SAVISQKPSRDICQRGTSLTIQCQVDSQVTMMFWYRQQPGQSLTLIATANQGSEATYESGFVIDKFPISRPNLTFSTLTVSNMSPEDSSIYLCSGNTGTSAETQYFGPGTRLLVL.

The chain uses TRBV11-2 and TRBJ2-1, with D possibly TRBD2 on 5 matching bases. Trimming left V 1 base short and J 1 base short, with 20 bases between. From germline, CDR1 is SGHAT and CDR2 FQNNGV. CDR3 length equals 19 residues. The CDR3 DNA is TGTGCCAGCAGCTTAGTGGGGAGAAGACCGGGAAGGTCCTACAATGAGCAGTTCTTC. It is translated as CASSLVGRRPGRSYNEQFF.

This clonotype was seen just once. This chain joins TRBV7-3 and TRBJ2-3; no firm D call. The CDR3 covers 13 residues. Trimming removed 1 base from V and 5 bases from J, with 7 bases in between. In germline, CDR1 is SGHTA, CDR2 FQGTGA. CDR3 DNA sequence: TGTGCCAGCAGCTTAAGGGTTTTAGATACGCAGTATTTT. Residues: CASSLRVLDTQYF.

In its sample, this clonotype was seen many times. The chain has TRBV7-3 and TRBJ1-1; no clear D gene. Between the trimmed V and J ends, which lost 7 bases and 1 base, there was a span of 13 bases. The germline CDR1 and CDR2 sequences are SGHTA and FQGTGA. This CDR3 is 14 amino acids long. CDR3 residues: CASNKEGRNTEAFF. CDR3 bases: TGTGCCAGCAACAAAGAGGGCCGGAACACTGAAGCTTTCTTT.

This clonotype was seen ten or more times. The rearrangement links TRBV20-1 to TRBJ2-3; D is perhaps TRBD2 (5 bases). Trimming stripped 3 bases from V and 2 bases from J, with 6 bases between. Germline V lookup: CDR1 DFQATT, CDR2 SNEGSKA (reference sequence). CDR3 size: 12 residues. The CDR3 sequence is CSASGVTDTQYF. DNA of the CDR3: TGCAGTGCTAGCGGGGTCACAGATACGCAGTATTTT.

This clonotype was seen more than once but under ten times. This rearrangement joins TRBV29-1 to TRBJ2-6; D perhaps matches TRBD2 (5 bases). V was shortened by 4 bases and J by 5 bases, with 9 bases between the two germline ends. The germline V gene has CDR1 SQVTM and CDR2 ANQGSEA. There are 13 residues in the CDR3. In DNA, the CDR3 is TGCAGCGTTGCCCGGGGTCGGGCCAACGTCCTGACTTTC. Translation: CSVARGRANVLTF. Supplemented by reference TRBV29-1 and TRBJ2-6, the full variable domain reads SAVISQKPSRDICQRGTSLTIQCQVDSQVTMMFWYRQQPGQSLTLIATANQGSEATYESGFVIDKFPISRPNLTFSTLTVSNMSPEDSSIYLCSVARGRANVLTFGAGSRLTVL.